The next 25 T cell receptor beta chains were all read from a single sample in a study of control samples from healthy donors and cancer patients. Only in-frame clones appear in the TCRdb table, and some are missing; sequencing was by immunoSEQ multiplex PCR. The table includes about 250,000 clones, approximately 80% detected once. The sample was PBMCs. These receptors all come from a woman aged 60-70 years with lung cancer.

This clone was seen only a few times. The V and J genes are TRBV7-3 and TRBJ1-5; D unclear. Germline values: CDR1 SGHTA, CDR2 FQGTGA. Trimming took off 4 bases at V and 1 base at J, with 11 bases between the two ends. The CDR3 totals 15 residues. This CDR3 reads CASSSRVPSNQPQHF. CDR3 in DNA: TGTGCCAGCAGCTCGAGAGTTCCGAGCAATCAGCCCCAGCATTTT.

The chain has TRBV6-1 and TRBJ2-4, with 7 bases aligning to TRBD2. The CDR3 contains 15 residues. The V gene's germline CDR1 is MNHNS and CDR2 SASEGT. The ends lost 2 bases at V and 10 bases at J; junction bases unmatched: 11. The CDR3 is CASSEFISGPMIQYF. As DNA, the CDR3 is TGTGCCAGCAGTGAATTCATTAGCGGGCCGATGATTCAGTACTTC.

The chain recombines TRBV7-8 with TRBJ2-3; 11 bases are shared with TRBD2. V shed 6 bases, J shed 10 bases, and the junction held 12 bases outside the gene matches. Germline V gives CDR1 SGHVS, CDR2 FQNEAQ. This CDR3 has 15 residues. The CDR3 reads CASSPLAGGRGAQYF. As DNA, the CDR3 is TGTGCCAGCAGTCCTCTAGCGGGGGGAAGGGGGGCGCAGTATTTT.

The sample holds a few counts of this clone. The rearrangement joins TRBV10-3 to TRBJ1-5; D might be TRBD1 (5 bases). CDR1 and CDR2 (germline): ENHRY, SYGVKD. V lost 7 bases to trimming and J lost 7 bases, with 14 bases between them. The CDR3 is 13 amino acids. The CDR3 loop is CAINPGSGQPQHF. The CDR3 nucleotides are TGTGCCATCAATCCAGGGTCAGGCCAGCCCCAGCATTTT.

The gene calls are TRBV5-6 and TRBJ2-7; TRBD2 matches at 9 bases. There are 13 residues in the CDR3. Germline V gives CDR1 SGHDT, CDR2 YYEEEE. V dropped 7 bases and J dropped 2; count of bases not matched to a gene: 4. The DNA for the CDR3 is TGTGCCAGCCGGAGCGGGGGGACCTACGAGCAGTACTTC. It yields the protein CASRSGGTYEQYF.

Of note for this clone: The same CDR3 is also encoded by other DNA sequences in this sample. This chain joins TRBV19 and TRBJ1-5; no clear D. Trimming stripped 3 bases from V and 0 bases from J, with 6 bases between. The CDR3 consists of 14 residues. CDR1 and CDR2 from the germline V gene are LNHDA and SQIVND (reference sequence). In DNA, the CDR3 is TGTGCCAGTAGTATCCAGATTAGCAATCAGCCCCAGCATTTT. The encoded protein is CASSIQISNQPQHF.

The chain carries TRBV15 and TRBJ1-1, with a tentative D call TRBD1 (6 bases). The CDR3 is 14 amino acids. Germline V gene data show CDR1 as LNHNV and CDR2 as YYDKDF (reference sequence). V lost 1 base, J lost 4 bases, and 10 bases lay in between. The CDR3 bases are TGTGCCACCAGCAGAGTGGGGGCAGGCACTGAAGCTTTCTTT. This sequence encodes CATSRVGAGTEAFF. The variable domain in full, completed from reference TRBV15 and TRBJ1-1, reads DAMVIQNPRYQVTQFGKPVTLSCSQTLNHNVMYWYQQKSSQAPKLLFHYYDKDFNNEADTPDNFQSRRPNTSFCFLDIRSPGLGDTAMYLCATSRVGAGTEAFFGQGTRLTVV.

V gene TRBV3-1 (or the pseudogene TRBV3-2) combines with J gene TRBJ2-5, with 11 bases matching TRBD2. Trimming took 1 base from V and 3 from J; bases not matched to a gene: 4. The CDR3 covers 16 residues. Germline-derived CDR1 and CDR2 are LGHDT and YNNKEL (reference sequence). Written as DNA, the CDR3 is TGTGCCAGCAGCCAAGGTAGCGGGGGGGCAGAAGAGACCCAGTACTTC. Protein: CASSQGSGGAEETQYF.

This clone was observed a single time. CDR3: CSFTHGPLEQYF. CDR3 in DNA: TGCAGCTTTACACACGGACCCCTCGAGCAGTACTTC. This chain joins TRBV29-1 and TRBJ2-7; no reliable D call. The length of the CDR3 is 12 residues. Germline CDR1 is SQVTM and CDR2 is ANQGSEA. V was shortened by 8 bases and J by 6 bases, with 17 bases between the two germline ends.

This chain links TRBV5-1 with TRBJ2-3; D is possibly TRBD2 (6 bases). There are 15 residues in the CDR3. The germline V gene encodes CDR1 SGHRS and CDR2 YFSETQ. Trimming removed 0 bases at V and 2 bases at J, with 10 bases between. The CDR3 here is CASSLVKRVTDTQYF. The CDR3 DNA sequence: TGCGCCAGCAGCTTGGTAAAGCGGGTCACAGATACGCAGTATTTT.

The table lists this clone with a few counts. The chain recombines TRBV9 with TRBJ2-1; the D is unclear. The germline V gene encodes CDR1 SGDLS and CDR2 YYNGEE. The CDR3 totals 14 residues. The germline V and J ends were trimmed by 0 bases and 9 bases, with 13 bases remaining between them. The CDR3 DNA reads TGTGCCAGCAGCGTAGACTCAGCCGGCGGTGAGCAGTTCTTC. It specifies CASSVDSAGGEQFF. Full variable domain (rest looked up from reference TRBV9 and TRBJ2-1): DSGVTQTPKHLITATGQRVTLRCSPRSGDLSVYWYQQSLDQGLQFLIQYYNGEERAKGNILERFSAQQFPDLHSELNLSSLELGDSALYFCASSVDSAGGEQFFGPGTRLTVL.

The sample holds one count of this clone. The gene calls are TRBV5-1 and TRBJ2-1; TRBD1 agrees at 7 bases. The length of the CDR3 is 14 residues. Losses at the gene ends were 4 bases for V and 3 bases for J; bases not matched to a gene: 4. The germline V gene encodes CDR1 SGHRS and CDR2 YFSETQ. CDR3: CASSTGQLYNEQFF. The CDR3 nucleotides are TGCGCCAGCAGCACGGGACAGCTCTACAATGAGCAGTTCTTC.

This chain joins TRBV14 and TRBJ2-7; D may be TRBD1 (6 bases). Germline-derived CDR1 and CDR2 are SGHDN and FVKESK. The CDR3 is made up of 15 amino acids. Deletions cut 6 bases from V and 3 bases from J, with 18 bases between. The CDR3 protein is CASRHSRDNIYEQYF. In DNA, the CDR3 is TGTGCCAGCAGACACAGCCGGGACAATATCTACGAGCAGTACTTC.

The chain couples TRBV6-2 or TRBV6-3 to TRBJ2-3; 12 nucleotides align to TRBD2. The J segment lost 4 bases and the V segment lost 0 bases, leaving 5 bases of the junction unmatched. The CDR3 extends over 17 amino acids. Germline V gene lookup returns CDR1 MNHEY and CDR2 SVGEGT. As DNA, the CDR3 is TGTGCCAGCAGTTACTCGACTAGCGGGAGTGTCCCAGATACGCAGTATTTT. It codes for CASSYSTSGSVPDTQYF.

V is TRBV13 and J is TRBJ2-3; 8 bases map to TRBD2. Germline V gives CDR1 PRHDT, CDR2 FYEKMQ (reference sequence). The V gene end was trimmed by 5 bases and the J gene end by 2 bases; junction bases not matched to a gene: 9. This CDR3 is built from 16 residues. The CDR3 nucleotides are TGTGCCAGCAGCCCCAGGGCGGGGGGTCCCACAGATACGCAGTATTTT. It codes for CASSPRAGGPTDTQYF.

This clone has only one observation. The CDR3 reads CASSVGRGSHYGYTF. The CDR3 DNA sequence: TGTGCCAGCAGCGTAGGCAGGGGATCCCACTATGGCTACACCTTC. The chain employs TRBV9 and TRBJ1-2, with D possibly TRBD1 on 6 matching bases. Trimming removed 0 bases at V and 3 bases at J, with 12 bases between. CDR3 length equals 15 residues. The germline CDR1 and CDR2 sequences are SGDLS and YYNGEE.

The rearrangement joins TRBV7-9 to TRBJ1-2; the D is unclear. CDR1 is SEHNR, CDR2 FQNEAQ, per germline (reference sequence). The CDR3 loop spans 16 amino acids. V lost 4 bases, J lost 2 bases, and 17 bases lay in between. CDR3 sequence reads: CASSSRTNPANYGYTF. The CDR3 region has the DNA TGTGCCAGCAGCTCCCGGACTAACCCAGCCAACTATGGCTACACCTTC.

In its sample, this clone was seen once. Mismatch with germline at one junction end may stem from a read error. Written as DNA, the CDR3 is TGCGCCCGCAGCGCCCGGGGGGGACAGGACCCCTATGGCTACACCTTC. Protein product: CARSARGGQDPYGYTF. The chain couples TRBV4-1 to TRBJ1-2, with TRBD1 matching over 8 bases. The CDR3 consists of 16 residues. CDR1 is MGHRA, CDR2 YSYEKL, per germline.

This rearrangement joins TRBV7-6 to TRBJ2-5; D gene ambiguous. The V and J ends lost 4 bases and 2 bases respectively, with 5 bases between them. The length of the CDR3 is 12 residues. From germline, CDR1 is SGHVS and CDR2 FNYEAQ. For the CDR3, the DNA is TGTGCCAGCAGCTCAACTCAAGAGACCCAGTACTTC. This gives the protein CASSSTQETQYF.

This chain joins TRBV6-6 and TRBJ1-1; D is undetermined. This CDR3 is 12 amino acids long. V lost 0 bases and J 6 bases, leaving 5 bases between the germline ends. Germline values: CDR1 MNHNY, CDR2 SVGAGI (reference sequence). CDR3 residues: CASSYSWAEAFF. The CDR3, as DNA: TGTGCCAGCAGTTACTCTTGGGCTGAAGCTTTCTTT.

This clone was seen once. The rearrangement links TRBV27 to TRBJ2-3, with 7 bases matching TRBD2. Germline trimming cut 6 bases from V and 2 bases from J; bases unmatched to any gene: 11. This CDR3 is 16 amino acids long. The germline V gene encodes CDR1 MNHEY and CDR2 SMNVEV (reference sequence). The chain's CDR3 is CASSPYGGGYTDTQYF. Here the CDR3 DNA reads TGTGCCAGCAGCCCTTATGGGGGGGGATACACAGATACGCAGTATTTT.

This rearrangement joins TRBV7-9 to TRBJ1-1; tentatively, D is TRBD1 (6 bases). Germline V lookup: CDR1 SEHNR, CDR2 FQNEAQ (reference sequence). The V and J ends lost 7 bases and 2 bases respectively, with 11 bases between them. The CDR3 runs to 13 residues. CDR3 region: CASIRGGNTEAFF. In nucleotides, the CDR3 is TGTGCCAGCATCCGAGGGGGAAACACTGAAGCTTTCTTT.

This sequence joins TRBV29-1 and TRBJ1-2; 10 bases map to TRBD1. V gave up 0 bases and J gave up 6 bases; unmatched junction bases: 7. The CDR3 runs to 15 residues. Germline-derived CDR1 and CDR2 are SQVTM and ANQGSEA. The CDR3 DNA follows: TGCAGCGTTGAAGATCCCTGGACAGGGGGTAATGGCTACACCTTC. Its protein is CSVEDPWTGGNGYTF.

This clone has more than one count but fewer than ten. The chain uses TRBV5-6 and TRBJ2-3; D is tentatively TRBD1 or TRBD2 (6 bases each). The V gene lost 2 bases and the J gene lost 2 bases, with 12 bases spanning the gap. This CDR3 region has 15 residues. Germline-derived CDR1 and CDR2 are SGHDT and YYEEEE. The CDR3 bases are TGTGCCAGCAGCTTAATGGGGGGCCACACAGATACGCAGTATTTT. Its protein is CASSLMGGHTDTQYF. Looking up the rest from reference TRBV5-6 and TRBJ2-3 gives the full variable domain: DAGVTQSPTHLIKTRGQQVTLRCSPKSGHDTVSWYQQALGQGPQFIFQYYEEEERQRGNFPDRFSGHQFPNYSSELNVNALLLGDSALYLCASSLMGGHTDTQYFGPGTRLTVL.

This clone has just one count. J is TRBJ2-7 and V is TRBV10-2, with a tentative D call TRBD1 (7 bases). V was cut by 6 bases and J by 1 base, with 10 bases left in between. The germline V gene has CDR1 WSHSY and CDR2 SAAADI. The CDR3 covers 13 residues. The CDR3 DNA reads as TGCGCCAGCAGGGAGGGACAGTCCTACGAGCAGTACTTC. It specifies CASREGQSYEQYF.